This TCR beta chain was sequenced in a study of blood T cells in healthy people across ages. Study outcomes and limitations: Greater diversity and more naive CD4+ cells were seen in long-lived donors than in aged donors.

Then a second PCR, running roughly 6 to 12 cycles, was carried out with a sample-barcoded 5' primer and a J-beta primer mix. CDR3-containing paired-end reads numbering at least 2.5 million came from each sample. MiXCR, run by TCRdb on the 5' RACE reads, gives a single entry per CDR3 protein. Of under 850,000 distinct CDR3 sequences in the sample, under 40% were seen once. The donors, healthy Caucasians from Russia, were aged roughly 6 to 100. On this clonotype: Antigen: not known.

The sequence came from a man younger than 35 in good health. Sequencing input: blood.

This CDR3 is CATSRTYGGVETQYF. CDR3 bases: TGTGCCACCAGCAGGACCTACGGGGGGGTAGAGACCCAGTACTTC. V usage is TRBV15 and J usage is TRBJ2-5; TRBD2 aligns across 8 bases. Germline V gene sequence: CDR1 LNHNV, CDR2 YYDKDF (reference sequence). V gave up 3 bases and J gave up 4 bases; unmatched junction bases: 7. This CDR3 region has 15 residues. The full variable domain, in which reference TRBV15 and TRBJ2-5 provide the parts outside the CDR3, is DAMVIQNPRYQVTQFGKPVTLSCSQTLNHNVMYWYQQKSSQAPKLLFHYYDKDFNNEADTPDNFQSRRPNTSFCFLDIRSPGLGDTAMYLCATSRTYGGVETQYFGPGTRLLVL.